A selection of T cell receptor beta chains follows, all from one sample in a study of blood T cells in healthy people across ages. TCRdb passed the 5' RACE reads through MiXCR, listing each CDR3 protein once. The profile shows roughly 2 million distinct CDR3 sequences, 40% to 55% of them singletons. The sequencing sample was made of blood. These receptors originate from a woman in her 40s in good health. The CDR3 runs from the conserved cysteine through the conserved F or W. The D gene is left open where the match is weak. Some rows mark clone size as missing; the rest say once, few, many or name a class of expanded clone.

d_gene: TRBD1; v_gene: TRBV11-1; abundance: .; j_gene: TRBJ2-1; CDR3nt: TGTGCCAGCAGCTTAGCACAGGGGGTTATCCATGAGCAGTTCTTC; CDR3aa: CASSLAQGVIHEQFF
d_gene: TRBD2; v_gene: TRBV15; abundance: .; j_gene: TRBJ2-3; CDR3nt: TGTGCCACGAGCGGGGGGAGCACAGATACGCAGTATTTT; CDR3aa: CATSGGSTDTQYF
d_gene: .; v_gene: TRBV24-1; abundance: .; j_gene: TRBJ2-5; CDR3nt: TGTGCCACCAGTGAGTTCGGCAGGGGTCGGGGAGAGACCCAGTACTTC; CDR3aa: CATSEFGRGRGETQYF
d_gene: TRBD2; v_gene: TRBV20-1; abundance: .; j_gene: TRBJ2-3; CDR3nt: TGCAGTGCTAGTCCCCTAGCGGGGGTAGATACGCAGTATTTT; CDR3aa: CSASPLAGVDTQYF
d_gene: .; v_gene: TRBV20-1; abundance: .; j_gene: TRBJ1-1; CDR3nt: TGCAGTGCTATCCCGGTACGGTCGAACACTGAAGCTTTCTTT; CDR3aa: CSAIPVRSNTEAFF
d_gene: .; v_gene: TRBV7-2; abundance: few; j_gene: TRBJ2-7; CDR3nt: TGTGCCAGCAGCTATTCCCGGACAGATCAATACGAGCAGTACTTC; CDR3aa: CASSYSRTDQYEQYF
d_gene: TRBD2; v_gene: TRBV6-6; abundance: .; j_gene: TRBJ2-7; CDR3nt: TGTGCCAGCAGATCGACAAAGCGGGGGGGCATATACGAGCAGTACTTC; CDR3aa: CASRSTKRGGIYEQYF
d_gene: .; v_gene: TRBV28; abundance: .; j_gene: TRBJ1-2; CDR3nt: TGTGCCAGCTGGCCCGGTCCGACGGACTATGGCTACACCTTC; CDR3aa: CASWPGPTDYGYTF
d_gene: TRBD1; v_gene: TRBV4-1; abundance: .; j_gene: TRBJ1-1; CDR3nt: TGCGCCAGCAGCTCAGACAGGGGGACCGACACTGAAGCTTTCTTT; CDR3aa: CASSSDRGTDTEAFF
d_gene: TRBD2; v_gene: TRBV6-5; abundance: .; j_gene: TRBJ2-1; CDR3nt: TGTGCCAGCAGTTACTCGTCCGGGGGGTTCTCCTACAATGAGCAGTTCTTC; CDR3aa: CASSYSSGGFSYNEQFF
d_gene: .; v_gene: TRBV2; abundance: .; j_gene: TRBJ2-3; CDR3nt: TGTGCCAGCAGTGGAGGTCGCAGGAGCACAGATACGCAGTATTTT; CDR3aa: CASSGGRRSTDTQYF
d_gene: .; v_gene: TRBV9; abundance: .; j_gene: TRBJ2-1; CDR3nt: TGTGCCAGCAGCCCGGAGGGGGGCTTGAGCTCCTACAATGAGCAGTTCTTC; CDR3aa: CASSPEGGLSSYNEQFF
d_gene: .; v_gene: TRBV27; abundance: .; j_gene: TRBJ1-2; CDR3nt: TGTGCCAGCAGTACCTCCGGAATACAAAACTATGGCTACACCTTC; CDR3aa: CASSTSGIQNYGYTF
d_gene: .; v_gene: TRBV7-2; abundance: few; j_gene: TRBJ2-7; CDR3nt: TGTGCCAGCAGCCCGCGGGCGGTGAGCTCCTACGAGCAGTACTTC; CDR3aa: CASSPRAVSSYEQYF
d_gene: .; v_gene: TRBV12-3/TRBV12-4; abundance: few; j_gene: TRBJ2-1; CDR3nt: TGTGCCAGCAGTTTCGAGGGGGGAAGGGGCCACAATGAGCAGTTCTTC; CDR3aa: CASSFEGGRGHNEQFF
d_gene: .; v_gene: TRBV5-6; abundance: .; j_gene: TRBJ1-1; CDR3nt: TGTGCCAGCAGCGTGGGAGGGCTGGCTGAAGCTTTCTTT; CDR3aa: CASSVGGLAEAFF
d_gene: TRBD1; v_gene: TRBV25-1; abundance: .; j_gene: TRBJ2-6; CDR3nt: TGTGCCAGCAGTGTCTGGACAGGGTCTGGGGCCAACGTCCTGACTTTC; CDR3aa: CASSVWTGSGANVLTF
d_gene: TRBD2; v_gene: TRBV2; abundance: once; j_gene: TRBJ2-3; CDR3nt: TGTGCCAGCAGTGAAGGCGGGGGGGCCTCGAATACGCAGTATTTT; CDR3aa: CASSEGGGASNTQYF
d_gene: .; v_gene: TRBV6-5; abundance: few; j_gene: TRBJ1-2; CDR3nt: TGTGCCAGCAGTCCCCGGGCGGACTATGGCTACACCTTC; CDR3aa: CASSPRADYGYTF
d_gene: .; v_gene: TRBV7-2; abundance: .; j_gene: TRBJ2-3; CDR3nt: TGTGCCAGCAGCTTAGTAGCCTTGGGCCAATATGCAAACCGTGGCGATACGCAGTATTTT; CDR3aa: CASSLVALGQYANRGDTQYF
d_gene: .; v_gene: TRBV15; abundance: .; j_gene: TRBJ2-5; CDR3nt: TGTGCCACCAGCAGAGATCTAAACAACCAAGAGACCCAGTACTTC; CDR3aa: CATSRDLNNQETQYF
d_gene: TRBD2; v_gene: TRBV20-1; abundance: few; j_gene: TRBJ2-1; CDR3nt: TGCAGTGCACGCGCGGGACTAGCGGGGGCCTCCTCCCTAACTTACAATGAGCAGTTCTTC; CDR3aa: CSARAGLAGASSLTYNEQFF
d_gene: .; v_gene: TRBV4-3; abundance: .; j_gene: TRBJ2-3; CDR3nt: TGCGCCAGCAGCCAAGATTTTCTAGCAACAACTAGCACAGATACGCAGTATTTT; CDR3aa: CASSQDFLATTSTDTQYF
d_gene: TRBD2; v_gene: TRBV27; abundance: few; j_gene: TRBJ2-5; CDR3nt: TGTGCCAGCAGCCATATTGAGACTAGCGGACTTGAGTCCCAGTACTTC; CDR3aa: CASSHIETSGLESQYF
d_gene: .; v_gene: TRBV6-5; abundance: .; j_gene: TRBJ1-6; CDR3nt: TGTGCCAGCAGTTACGTGGCGGCGAGCTCCTATAATTCACCCCCCCACTTT; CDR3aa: CASSYVAASSYNSPPHF
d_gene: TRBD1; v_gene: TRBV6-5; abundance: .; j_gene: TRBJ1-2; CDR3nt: TGTGCCAGCAGTTACTCCGGGACAGGCTGGTATGGCTACACCTTC; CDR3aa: CASSYSGTGWYGYTF
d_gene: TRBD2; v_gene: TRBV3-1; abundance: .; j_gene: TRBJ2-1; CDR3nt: TGTGCCAGCAGCCAAGAACGGGCTGGCGGGAGGGCGAATGAGCAGTTCTTC; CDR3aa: CASSQERAGGRANEQFF
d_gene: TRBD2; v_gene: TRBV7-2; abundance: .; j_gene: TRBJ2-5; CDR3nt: TGTGCCAGCAGCGTAGCGGGGTCGGGGGAGACCCAGTACTTC; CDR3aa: CASSVAGSGETQYF